What follows describes a single T cell receptor beta chain. The CDR3 length is 16 residues. Trimming removed 6 bases from V and 2 bases from J; junction bases left unmatched: 9. Germline lookup yields CDR1 MNHNY and CDR2 SVGAGI (reference sequence). Cohort allocation depended upon clinical history that participants reported. The source of the sample is a study of blood T cell repertoires in COVID-19. Study details: Sites in the United States, Italy and Spain provided acute and convalescent COVID-19 samples.

Only in-frame clones appear in the TCRdb table, and some are missing; sequencing was by immunoSEQ multiplex PCR. Among about 200,000 clones listed, around 89% were seen once. Source material: PBMCs or T cells enriched from blood (not recorded which). This chain connects TRBV6-6 to TRBJ1-2, with TRBD1 identical over 10 bases. The sequence derives from a woman aged 18-35 years who had recovered from COVID-19. CDR3 sequence reads: CASRIRQGALNYGYTF. The CDR3, as DNA: TGTGCCAGCAGAATCAGACAGGGGGCGCTGAACTATGGCTACACCTTC.